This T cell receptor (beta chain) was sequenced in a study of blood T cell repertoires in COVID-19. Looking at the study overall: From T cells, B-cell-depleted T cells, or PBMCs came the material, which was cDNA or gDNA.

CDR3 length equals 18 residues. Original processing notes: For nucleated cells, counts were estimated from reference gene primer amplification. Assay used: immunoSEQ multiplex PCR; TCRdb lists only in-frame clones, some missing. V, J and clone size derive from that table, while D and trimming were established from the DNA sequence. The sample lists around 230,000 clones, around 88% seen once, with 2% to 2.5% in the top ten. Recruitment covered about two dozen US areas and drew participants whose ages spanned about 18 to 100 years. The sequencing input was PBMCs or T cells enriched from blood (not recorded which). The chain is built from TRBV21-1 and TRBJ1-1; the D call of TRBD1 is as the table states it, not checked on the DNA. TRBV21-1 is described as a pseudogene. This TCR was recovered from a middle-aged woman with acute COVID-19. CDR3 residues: CASSKEMAGQGMDTEAFF. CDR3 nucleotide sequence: TGTGCCAGCAGCAAAGAGATGGCGGGACAGGGTATGGACACTGAAGCTTTCTTT.